The next 4 T cell receptor beta chains were all read from a single sample in a study of human T cells and chemical hapten exposure. TCRdb reprocessed the RACE reads with MiXCR, giving one entry per CDR3 protein. The data hold 35,000 to 50,000 distinct CDR3 sequences, with 4.3% observed a single time. The time point was: healthy volunteer bleed at 2 weeks. Total RNA came from unfractionated whole blood. Input material: whole blood. These receptor sequences come from a female donor in good health. Some clones in this sample may be carry-over from other donors' samples.

This clonotype was seen many times. The V call is TRBV12-3 or TRBV12-4, the J call TRBJ1-4; D not resolved. The CDR3 runs to 12 residues. Trimming cost V 2 bases and J 5 bases, with 3 bases left between them. DNA for the CDR3: TGTGCCAGCAGTTTATTGAATGAAAAACTGTTTTTT. It translates to CASSLLNEKLFF.

This clonotype was picked up a small number of times. The chain combines TRBV20-1 with TRBJ1-1; D perhaps matches TRBD1 (6 bases). Trimming took off 6 bases at V and 4 bases at J, with 18 bases between the two ends. CDR3 length equals 14 residues. CDR1 and CDR2 (germline): DFQATT, SNEGSKA (reference sequence). The CDR3 DNA is TGCAGTGCCGCACCCGGACAGTGGAGCACTGAAGCTTTCTTT. This gives the protein CSAAPGQWSTEAFF.

This clonotype appeared many times. This chain links TRBV19 with TRBJ1-2; 7 nucleotides align to TRBD1. V trimming: 3 bases; J trimming: 7 bases; junction bases outside the gene matches: 8. The CDR3 totals 14 residues. Germline loops: CDR1 LNHDA, CDR2 SQIVND (reference sequence). CDR3 nucleotides: TGTGCCAGTAGTATCTGGGAGGGGGCCTCTGGCTACACCTTC. Its protein is CASSIWEGASGYTF.

This clonotype occurred many times. The V call is TRBV4-1, the J call TRBJ2-2, with D uncertain. V was trimmed by 6 bases and J by 6 bases, leaving 8 bases between them. CDR3 length equals 12 residues. Germline V gene lookup returns CDR1 MGHRA and CDR2 YSYEKL. The CDR3 is CASRQYAGELFF. CDR3 DNA sequence: TGCGCCAGCAGACAGTATGCCGGGGAGCTGTTTTTT.